This TCR beta chain was profiled in a study of blood T cell repertoires in COVID-19. As for the study in general: The United States, Italy and Spain were the sources of the acute and convalescent COVID-19 samples. Sample material is recorded as cDNA or gDNA derived from T cells, B-cell-depleted T cells, or PBMCs.

This CDR3 spans 12 amino acids. The germline CDR1 and CDR2 sequences are MNHEY and SMNVEV (reference sequence). V lost 4 bases and J lost 6, with 9 bases in between. In the authors' methods: Nucleated cell counts were estimated from reference gene primer amplification. Libraries were prepared by immunoSEQ multiplex PCR; TCRdb keeps only in-frame clonotypes and omits some of them. V and J calls and clone size are given by that table; D and trimming were obtained from the DNA. This sample has roughly 140,000 clones, with roughly 80% found just once. The chain is built from TRBV27 and TRBJ1-1; D is possibly TRBD1 (5 bases). Material: peripheral blood. The sequence came from a human donor with acute or convalescent COVID-19. The donor label of this sample is uncertain. Here the CDR3 reads CASSWGGSEAFF. CDR3 bases: TGTGCCAGCAGTTGGGGGGGATCTGAAGCTTTCTTT.